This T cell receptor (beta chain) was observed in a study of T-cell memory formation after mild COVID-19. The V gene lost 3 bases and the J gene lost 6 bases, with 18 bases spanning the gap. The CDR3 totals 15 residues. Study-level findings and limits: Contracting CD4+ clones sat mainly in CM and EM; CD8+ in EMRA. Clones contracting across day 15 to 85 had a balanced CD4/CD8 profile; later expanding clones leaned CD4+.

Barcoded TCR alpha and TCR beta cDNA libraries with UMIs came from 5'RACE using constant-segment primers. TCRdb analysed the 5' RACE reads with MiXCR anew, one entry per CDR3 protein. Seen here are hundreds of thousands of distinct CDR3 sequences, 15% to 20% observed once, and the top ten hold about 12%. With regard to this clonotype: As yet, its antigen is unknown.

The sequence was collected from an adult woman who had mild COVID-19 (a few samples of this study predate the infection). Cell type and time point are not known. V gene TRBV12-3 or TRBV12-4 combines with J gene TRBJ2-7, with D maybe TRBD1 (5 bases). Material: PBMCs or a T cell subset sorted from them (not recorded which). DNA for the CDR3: TGTGCCAGCAGTTTGCGAGTGCAGGGCCGATCCGAGCAGTACTTC. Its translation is CASSLRVQGRSEQYF.